These T cell receptor beta chains were read from a single sample in a study of tumor and adjacent non-tumor tissue in lung cancer. Via MiXCR, TCRdb re-called the multiplex PCR reads, giving one row per CDR3 protein. The data contain about 78,000 distinct CDR3 sequences, 80% of them singletons. The specimen was lung tumor tissue. These receptor sequences come from a woman between 50 and 59 years old with non-small cell lung cancer. Both conserved end residues are part of each CDR3. The order of the fields is J gene, V gene, D gene, clone size, CDR3 protein, CDR3 DNA. D genes are given only for firm matches. Expanded clones get a size class; other rows say once, few or many, or leave the size out.

j_call: TRBJ2-1
v_call: TRBV20-1
d_call: TRBD2
clone_size: -
cdr3_aa: CSARATSGTYYEQFF
cdr3_nt: TGCAGTGCTAGAGCAACTAGCGGGACATACTATGAGCAGTTCTTC

j_call: TRBJ2-1
v_call: TRBV6-2/TRBV6-3
d_call: -
clone_size: large
cdr3_aa: CASSISGGFYNEQFF
cdr3_nt: TGTGCCAGCAGTATTTCGGGGGGCTTCTACAATGAGCAGTTCTTC

j_call: TRBJ2-7
v_call: TRBV30
d_call: -
clone_size: -
cdr3_aa: CAWNPGGFYEQYF
cdr3_nt: TGTGCCTGGAACCCTGGGGGCTTCTACGAACAGTACTTC

j_call: TRBJ2-1
v_call: TRBV20-1
d_call: TRBD2
clone_size: -
cdr3_aa: CSARGRYEYNEQFF
cdr3_nt: TGCAGTGCCCGCGGGAGGTATGAGTACAATGAGCAGTTCTTC

j_call: TRBJ1-1
v_call: TRBV20-1
d_call: TRBD1
clone_size: -
cdr3_aa: CRGTAKMNTETFF
cdr3_nt: TGCAGAGGGACAGCAAAAATGAACACTGAAACTTTCTTT

j_call: TRBJ2-7
v_call: TRBV20-1
d_call: TRBD1
clone_size: -
cdr3_aa: CSARDLDRGYERYF
cdr3_nt: TGCAGTGCTAGAGATTTGGACAGGGGCTACGAGCGCTACTTC

j_call: TRBJ2-7
v_call: TRBV11-2
d_call: -
clone_size: few
cdr3_aa: CASSSAAGRTGPYKQYF
cdr3_nt: TGTGCCAGCAGCTCAGCCGCGGGACGCACGGGGCCCTATAAGCAGTACTTC

j_call: TRBJ2-1
v_call: TRBV20-1
d_call: TRBD2
clone_size: -
cdr3_aa: CSAPGRYGYIEHFF
cdr3_nt: TGCAGTGCCCCCGGGAGGTATGGGTACATTGAGCACTTCTTC

j_call: TRBJ1-5
v_call: TRBV4-1
d_call: TRBD1
clone_size: -
cdr3_aa: CASSYLDREYNNQPQHF
cdr3_nt: TGCGCCAGCAGTTACCTGGACAGGGAATATAACAATCAGCCCCAGCATTTT

j_call: TRBJ2-4
v_call: TRBV6-1
d_call: -
clone_size: -
cdr3_aa: CASSDFWEGEIQYF
cdr3_nt: TGTGCCAGCAGTGATTTCTGGGAGGGGGAGATTCAGTACTTC

j_call: TRBJ1-5
v_call: TRBV16
d_call: -
clone_size: -
cdr3_aa: CVSSQTGINQPQHF
cdr3_nt: TGTGTCAGCAGCCAAACAGGGATCAATCAGCCTCAGCATTTT

j_call: TRBJ2-5
v_call: TRBV11-2
d_call: TRBD1
clone_size: -
cdr3_aa: CANSLTGETQYF
cdr3_nt: TGTGCCAACAGCCTTACAGGGGAGACCCAATACTTT

j_call: TRBJ1-2
v_call: TRBV28
d_call: TRBD1
clone_size: -
cdr3_aa: CASRSGTANTYVYTF
cdr3_nt: TGTGCCAGCAGGTCCGGGACAGCCAATACCTATGTCTACACCTTC

j_call: TRBJ2-5
v_call: TRBV5-4
d_call: -
clone_size: -
cdr3_aa: CASSLSPRGYQETQYF
cdr3_nt: TGTGCCAGCAGCTTGAGTCCCAGGGGCTACCAAGAGACCCAGTACTTC

j_call: TRBJ1-2
v_call: TRBV29-1
d_call: -
clone_size: few
cdr3_aa: CSVDDINYDYTF
cdr3_nt: TGCAGCGTCGATGACATCAACTATGACTACACCTTT

j_call: TRBJ2-3
v_call: TRBV11-2
d_call: TRBD2
clone_size: -
cdr3_aa: CASSLGIAGVSDKQYF
cdr3_nt: TGTGCCAGCAGCTTAGGTATAGCGGGAGTTTCAGATAAGCAGTATTTT

j_call: TRBJ1-2
v_call: TRBV29-1
d_call: -
clone_size: -
cdr3_aa: CSVGWGNDGCTF
cdr3_nt: -

j_call: TRBJ1-3
v_call: TRBV6-5
d_call: -
clone_size: -
cdr3_aa: CASSFTAPKGRTIYF
cdr3_nt: TGTGCCAGTAGTTTTACCGCGCCAAAAGGCCGCACCATATATTTT